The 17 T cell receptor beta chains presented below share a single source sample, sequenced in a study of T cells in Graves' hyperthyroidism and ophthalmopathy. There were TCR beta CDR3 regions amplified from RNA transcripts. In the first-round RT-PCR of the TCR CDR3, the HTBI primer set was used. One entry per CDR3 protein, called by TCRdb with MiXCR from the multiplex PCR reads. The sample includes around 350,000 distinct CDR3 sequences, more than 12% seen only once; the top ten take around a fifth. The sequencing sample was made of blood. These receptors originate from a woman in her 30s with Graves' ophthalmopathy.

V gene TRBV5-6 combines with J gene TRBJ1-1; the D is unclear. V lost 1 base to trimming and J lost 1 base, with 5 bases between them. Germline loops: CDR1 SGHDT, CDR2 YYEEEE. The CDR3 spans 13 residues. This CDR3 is CASSLHKNTEAFF. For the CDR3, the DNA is TGTGCCAGCAGCTTGCACAAGAACACTGAAGCTTTCTTT.

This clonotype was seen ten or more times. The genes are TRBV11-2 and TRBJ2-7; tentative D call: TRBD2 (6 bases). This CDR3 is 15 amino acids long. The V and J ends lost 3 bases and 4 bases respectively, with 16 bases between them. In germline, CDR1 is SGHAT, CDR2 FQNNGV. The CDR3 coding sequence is TGTGCCAGCAGCTTGGAGGGGCAGGGAACTTACGAGCAGTACTTC. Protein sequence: CASSLEGQGTYEQYF. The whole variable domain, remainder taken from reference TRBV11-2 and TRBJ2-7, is EAGVAQSPRYKIIEKRQSVAFWCNPISGHATLYWYQQILGQGPKLLIQFQNNGVVDDSQLPKDRFSAERLKGVDSTLKIQPAKLEDSAVYLCASSLEGQGTYEQYFGPGTRLTVT.

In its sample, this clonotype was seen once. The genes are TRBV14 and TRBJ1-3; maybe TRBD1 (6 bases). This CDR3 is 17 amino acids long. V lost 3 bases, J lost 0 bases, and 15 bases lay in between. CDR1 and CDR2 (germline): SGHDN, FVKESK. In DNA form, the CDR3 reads TGTGCCAGCAGCCAGGTACTTCCGGGACACTCTGGAAACACCATATATTTT. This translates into CASSQVLPGHSGNTIYF.

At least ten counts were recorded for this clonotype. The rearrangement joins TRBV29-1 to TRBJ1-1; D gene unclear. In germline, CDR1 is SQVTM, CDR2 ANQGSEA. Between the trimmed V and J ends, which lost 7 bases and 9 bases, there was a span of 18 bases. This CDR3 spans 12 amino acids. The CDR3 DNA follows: TGCAGCGCCGCCAATGAACCCGGGAAAGCTTTCTTT. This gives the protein CSAANEPGKAFF.

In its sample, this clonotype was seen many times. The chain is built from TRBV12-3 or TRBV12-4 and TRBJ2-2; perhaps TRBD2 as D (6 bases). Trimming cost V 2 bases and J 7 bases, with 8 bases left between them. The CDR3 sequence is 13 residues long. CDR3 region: CASSLLGGGELFF. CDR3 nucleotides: TGTGCCAGCAGTTTACTGGGGGGCGGGGAGCTGTTTTTT.

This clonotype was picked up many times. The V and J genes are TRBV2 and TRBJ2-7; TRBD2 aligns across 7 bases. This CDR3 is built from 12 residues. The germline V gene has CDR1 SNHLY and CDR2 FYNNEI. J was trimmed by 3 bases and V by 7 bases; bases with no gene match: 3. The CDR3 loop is CASIGRHYEQYF. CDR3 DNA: TGTGCCAGCATCGGGAGGCACTACGAGCAGTACTTC.

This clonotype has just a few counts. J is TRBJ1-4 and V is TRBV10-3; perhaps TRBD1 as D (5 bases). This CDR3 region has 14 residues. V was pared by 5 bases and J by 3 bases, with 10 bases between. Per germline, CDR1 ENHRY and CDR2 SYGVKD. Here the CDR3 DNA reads TGTGCCATCAGTCCGACAGCCTCTAATGAAAAACTGTTTTTT. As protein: CAISPTASNEKLFF.

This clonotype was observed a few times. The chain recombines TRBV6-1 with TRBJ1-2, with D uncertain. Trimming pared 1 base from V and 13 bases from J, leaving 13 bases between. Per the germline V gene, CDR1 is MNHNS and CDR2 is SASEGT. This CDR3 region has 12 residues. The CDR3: CASSEVARRCTF. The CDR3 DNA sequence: TGTGCCAGCAGTGAAGTGGCAAGGAGGTGCACCTTC.

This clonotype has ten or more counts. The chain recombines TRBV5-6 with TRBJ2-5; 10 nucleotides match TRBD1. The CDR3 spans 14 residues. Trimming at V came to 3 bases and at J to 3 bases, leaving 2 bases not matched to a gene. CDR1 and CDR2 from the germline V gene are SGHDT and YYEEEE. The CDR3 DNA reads TGTGCCAGCAGCTACGGGACAGGGGAAGAGACCCAGTACTTC. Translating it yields CASSYGTGEETQYF.

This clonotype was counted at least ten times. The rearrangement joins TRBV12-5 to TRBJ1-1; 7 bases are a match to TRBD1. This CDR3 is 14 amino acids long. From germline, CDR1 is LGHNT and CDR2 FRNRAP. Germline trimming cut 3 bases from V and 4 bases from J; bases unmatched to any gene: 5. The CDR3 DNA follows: TGTGCTAGTGGTTTCGAAGGGGGCTCCACTGAAGCTTTCTTT. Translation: CASGFEGGSTEAFF.

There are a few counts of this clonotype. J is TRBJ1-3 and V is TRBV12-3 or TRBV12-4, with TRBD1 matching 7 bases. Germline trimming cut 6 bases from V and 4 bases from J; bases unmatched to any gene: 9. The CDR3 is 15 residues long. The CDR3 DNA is TGTGCCAGCAGACCACAGGGGATGGGAGGAAACACCATATATTTT. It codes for CASRPQGMGGNTIYF.

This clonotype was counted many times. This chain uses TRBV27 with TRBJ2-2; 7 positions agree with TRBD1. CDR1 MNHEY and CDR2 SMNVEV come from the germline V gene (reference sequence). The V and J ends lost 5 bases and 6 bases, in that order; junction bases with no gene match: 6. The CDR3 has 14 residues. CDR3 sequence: CASSVERGPGELFF. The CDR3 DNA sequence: TGTGCCAGCAGTGTCGAAAGGGGGCCCGGGGAGCTGTTTTTT.

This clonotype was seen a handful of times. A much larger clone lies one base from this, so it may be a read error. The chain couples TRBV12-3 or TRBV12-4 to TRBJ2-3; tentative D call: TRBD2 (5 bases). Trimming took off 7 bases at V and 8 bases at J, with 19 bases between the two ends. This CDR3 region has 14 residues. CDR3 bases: TGTGCCAGCACTAGGGTGGAGGTTTTCGGTACGCAGTATTTT. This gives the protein CASTRVEVFGTQYF.

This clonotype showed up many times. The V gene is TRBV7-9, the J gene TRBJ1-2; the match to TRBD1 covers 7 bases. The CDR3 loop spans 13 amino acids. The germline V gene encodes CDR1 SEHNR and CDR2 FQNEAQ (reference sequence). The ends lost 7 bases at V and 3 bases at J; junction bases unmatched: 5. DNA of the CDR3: TGTGCCAGCACCGAAACAGGGGACTATGGCTACACCTTC. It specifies CASTETGDYGYTF. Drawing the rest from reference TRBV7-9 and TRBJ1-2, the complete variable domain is DTGVSQNPRHKITKRGQNVTFRCDPISEHNRLYWYRQTLGQGPEFLTYFQNEAQLEKSRLLSDRFSAERPKGSFSTLEIQRTEQGDSAMYLCASTETGDYGYTFGSGTRLTVV.

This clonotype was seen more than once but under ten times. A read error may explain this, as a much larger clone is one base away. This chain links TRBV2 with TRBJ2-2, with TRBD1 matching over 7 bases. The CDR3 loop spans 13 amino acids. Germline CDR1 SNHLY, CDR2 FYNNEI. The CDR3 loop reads CARQGSNTGELSF. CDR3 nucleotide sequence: TGTGCCCGACAGGGTTCGAACACCGGGGAGCTGTCTTTT.

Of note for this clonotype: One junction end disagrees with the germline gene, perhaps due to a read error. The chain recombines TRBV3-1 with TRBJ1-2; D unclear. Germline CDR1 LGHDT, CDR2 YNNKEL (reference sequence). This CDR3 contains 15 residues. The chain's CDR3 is CASSQDLEANYSYTF. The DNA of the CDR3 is TGTGCTAGCAGCCAAGATCTAGAAGCTAACTATAGCTACACCTTC.

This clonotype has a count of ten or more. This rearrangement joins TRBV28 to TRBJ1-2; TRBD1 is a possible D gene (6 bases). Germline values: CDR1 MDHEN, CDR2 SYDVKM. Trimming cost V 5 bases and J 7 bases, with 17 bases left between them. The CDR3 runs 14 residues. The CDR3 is CASSLGRGQSGYTF. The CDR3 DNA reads TGTGCCAGCAGTCTCGGCAGGGGTCAGAGTGGCTACACCTTC.